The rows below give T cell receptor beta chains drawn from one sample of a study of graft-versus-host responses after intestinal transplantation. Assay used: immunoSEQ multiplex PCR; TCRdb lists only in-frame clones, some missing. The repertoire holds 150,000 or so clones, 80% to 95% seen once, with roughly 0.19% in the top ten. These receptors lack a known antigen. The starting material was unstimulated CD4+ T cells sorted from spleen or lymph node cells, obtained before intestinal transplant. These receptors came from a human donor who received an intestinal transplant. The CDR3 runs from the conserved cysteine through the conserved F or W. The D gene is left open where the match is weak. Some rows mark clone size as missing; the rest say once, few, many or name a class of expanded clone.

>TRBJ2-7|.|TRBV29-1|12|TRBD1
TGCAGCGTGGGACAGGGGGCGTATGAGCAGTACTTC
CSVGQGAYEQYF
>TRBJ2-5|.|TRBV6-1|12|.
TGTGCCAGCTGCTTACAGAGGGGGACCCAGTACTTC
CASCLQRGTQYF
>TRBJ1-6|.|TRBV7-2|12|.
TGTGCCAGCAGCTTAAGGGATTCACCCCTCCACTTT
CASSLRDSPLHF
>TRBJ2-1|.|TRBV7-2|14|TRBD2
TGTGCCAGCAGCCCCACTAGCGGGATCAATGAGCAGTTCTTC
CASSPTSGINEQFF
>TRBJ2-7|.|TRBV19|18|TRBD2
TGTGCCAGTTCCGAGCAGGGACTAGCGGGAGTTAGCTCCTACGAGCAGTACTTC
CASSEQGLAGVSSYEQYF
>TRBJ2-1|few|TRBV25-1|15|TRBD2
TGTGCCAGCCCTACTAGCGGGCGAGAGGACAATGAGCAGTTCTTC
CASPTSGREDNEQFF
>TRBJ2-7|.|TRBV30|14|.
TGTGCCTGGACCGCCGGGAGCCCAGTAGCCGAGCAGTACTTC
CAWTAGSPVAEQYF
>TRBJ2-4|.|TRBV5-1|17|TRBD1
TGCGCCAGCAGCCCCCACTCTTCCGGACAGGGGAAAAACATTCAGTACTTC
CASSPHSSGQGKNIQYF
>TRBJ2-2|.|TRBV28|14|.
TGTGCCAGCAGTTTTCGTGGACTTACCGGGGAGCTGTTTTTT
CASSFRGLTGELFF
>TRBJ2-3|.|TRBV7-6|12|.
TGTGCCAGCAGCTTAGGCCCAGATACGCAGTATTTT
CASSLGPDTQYF
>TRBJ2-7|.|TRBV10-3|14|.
TGTGCCATCAGTGAGTCGAAAGGGGGTAACGAGCAGTACTTC
CAISESKGGNEQYF
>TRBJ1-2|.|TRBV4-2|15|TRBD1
TGTGCCAGCAGCCTAGAAATAGGACAGGGGTATGGCTACACCTTC
CASSLEIGQGYGYTF
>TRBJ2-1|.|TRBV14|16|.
TGTGCCAGCAGCCAAGCCGCAAGCGGAGTCTACAATGAGCAGTTCTTC
CASSQAASGVYNEQFF
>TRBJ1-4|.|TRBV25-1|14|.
TGTGCCAGCACCGAAGGGTCGAAGGGAGAAAAACTGTTTTTT
CASTEGSKGEKLFF
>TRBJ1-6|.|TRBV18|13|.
TGTGCCAGCTCACCTTTACAGGGTCCACCCCTCCACTTT
CASSPLQGPPLHF
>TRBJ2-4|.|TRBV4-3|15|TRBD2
TGCGCCAGCAGCCAGGGACTAGCGGGAGCCCGAATTCAGTACTTC
CASSQGLAGARIQYF
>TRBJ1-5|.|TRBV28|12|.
TGTGCCAACGAAACAGGGAATCAGCCCCAGCATTTT
CANETGNQPQHF
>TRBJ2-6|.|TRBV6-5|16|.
TGTGCCAGCAGTTACTTCGGGGTCTCTGGGGCCAACGTCCTGACTTTC
CASSYFGVSGANVLTF
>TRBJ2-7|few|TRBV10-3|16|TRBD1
TGTGCCATCAGTGAGTTTAGGGGACAGGGGTCCTACGAGCAGTACTTC
CAISEFRGQGSYEQYF
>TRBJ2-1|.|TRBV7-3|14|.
TGTGCCAGCAGCTTTCGGGCTAGTAACAATGAGCAGTTCTTC
CASSFRASNNEQFF
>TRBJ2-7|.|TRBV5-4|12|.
TGTGCCACCCGGATCCTCGGGTACGAGCAGTACTTC
CATRILGYEQYF
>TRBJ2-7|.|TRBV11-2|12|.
TGTGCCAGCAGCTCGTCCAGTAACGAGCAGTACTTC
CASSSSSNEQYF
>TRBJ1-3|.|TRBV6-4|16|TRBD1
TGTGCCAGCAGACCAGACAGGGCACCCACTGGAAACACCATATATTTT
CASRPDRAPTGNTIYF
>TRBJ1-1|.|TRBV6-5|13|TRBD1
TGTGCCAGCAGTTACGGGACAGGGTTTCAAGCTTTCTTT
CASSYGTGFQAFF
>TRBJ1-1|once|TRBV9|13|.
TGTGCCAGCAGCGTAGGAGGGGACACTGAAGCTTTCTTT
CASSVGGDTEAFF
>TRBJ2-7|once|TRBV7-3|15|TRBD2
TGTGCCAGCAGCTTACGGATAGCGGGAGTAGGGGAGCAGTACTTC
CASSLRIAGVGEQYF
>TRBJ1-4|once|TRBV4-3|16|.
TGCGCCAGCAGCCAAGATGTTGGGGGGCGCGGTGAAAAACTGTTTTTT
CASSQDVGGRGEKLFF
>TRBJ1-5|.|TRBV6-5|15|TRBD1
TGTGCCAGCAGCCGCAATAGGGACAGCCCAGGGCCCCAGCATTTT
CASSRNRDSPGPQHF
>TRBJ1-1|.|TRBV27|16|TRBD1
TGTGCCAGCAGTTTAACGGCGGACAGGGGGCGGACTGAAGCTTTCTTT
CASSLTADRGRTEAFF
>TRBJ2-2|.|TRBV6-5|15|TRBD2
TGTGCCAGCAGAAGACTAGCATCGAACACCGGGGAGCTGTTTTTT
CASRRLASNTGELFF
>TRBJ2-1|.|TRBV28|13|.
TGTGCCAGCAGTTTAAGGCGGGGAAATGAGCAGTTCTTC
CASSLRRGNEQFF
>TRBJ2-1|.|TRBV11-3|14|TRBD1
TGTGCCAGCAGCCCAAACCGACAGGGGAATGAGCAGTTCTTC
CASSPNRQGNEQFF
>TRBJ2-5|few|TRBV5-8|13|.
TGTGCCAGCAGCCCCTCTGGCCTACAGACCCAGTACTTC
CASSPSGLQTQYF
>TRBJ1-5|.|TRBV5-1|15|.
TGCGCCAGCAGCTTGGACGGGGCTATCAATCAGCCCCAGCATTTT
CASSLDGAINQPQHF